This T cell receptor (beta chain) was recovered during a study of memory CD4+ T cells and cytomegalovirus serostatus. Across the study: This sample comes from healthy Belgian adults, several CMV seropositive, approximately 23 seronegative.

Some clones are missing from TCRdb's copy, which holds only in-frame ones; the method was immunoSEQ multiplex PCR. Here the sample spans 80,000 to 100,000 clones, about 80% being singletons. The germline V gene encodes CDR1 MNHGY and CDR2 SVAAGI. Trimming cost V 1 base and J 4 bases, with 1 base left between them. The CDR3 spans 11 residues. The sort gate was single viable CD3+CD4+CD8-CD45RO+ cells for memory CD4+ T cells. Positive selection with CD4 microbeads enriched total CD4+ T cells. The genes are TRBV6-9 and TRBJ2-5; no reliable D call. The sequenced sample was memory CD4+ T cells from blood. This sequence originates from an adult in good health and CMV-seropositive. The DNA of the CDR3 is TGTGCCAGCAGTTATTTAGAGACCCAGTACTTC. Protein product: CASSYLETQYF.